This T cell receptor beta chain was sequenced in a study of blood T cell repertoires in COVID-19. Study background: The United States, Italy and Spain provided the acute and convalescent COVID-19 samples. T cells, B-cell-depleted T cells, or PBMCs supplied cDNA or gDNA.

Per the original data handling: Cell counts per sample came from amplifying reference gene primers. The assay was immunoSEQ multiplex PCR, and TCRdb's table has in-frame clones only and misses some. V and J calls and clone size are as listed in that table; D and trimming were resolved from the DNA. The sample consists of approximately 15,000 clones, 70% to 90% of them appearing once. In germline, CDR1 is GTSNPN, CDR2 SVGIG (reference sequence). The CDR3 consists of 12 residues. V lost 4 bases, J lost 0 bases, and 6 bases lay in between. The sequence was obtained from a human donor in a cohort sampled during active COVID-19. Sample: peripheral blood. The V gene is TRBV30, the J gene TRBJ2-5; D is uncertain. CDR3: CAWNSYQETQYF. DNA of the CDR3: TGTGCCTGGAATTCGTACCAAGAGACCCAGTACTTC.